The 16 T cell receptor beta chains below come from one sample, sequenced in a study of T cell changes during pregnancy in multiple sclerosis. Method: immunoSEQ multiplex PCR; TCRdb's copy keeps in-frame clones and lacks some. Altogether approximately 46,000 clones are present, less than 95% being singletons, with the ten largest covering approximately 2.6%. Sequencing used CD8+ T cells from peripheral blood mononuclear cells, obtained in the second trimester of pregnancy. These receptors were collected from a female donor with multiple sclerosis, enrolled in a pregnancy study.

V gene TRBV9 combines with J gene TRBJ2-7; 8 bases fit TRBD2. Germline V gene sequence: CDR1 SGDLS, CDR2 YYNGEE. V dropped 3 bases and J dropped 2; count of bases not matched to a gene: 7. The CDR3 spans 15 residues. Here the CDR3 DNA reads TGTGCCAGCAGCGGAGCGGGGGCCACTACCTACGAGCAGTACTTC. Residues: CASSGAGATTYEQYF.

This chain connects TRBV6-1 to TRBJ2-5, with 8 bases fitting TRBD2. With 6 bases clipped from V and 1 base from J, the junction kept 7 bases outside the gene matches. The CDR3 totals 15 residues. The V gene's germline CDR1 is MNHNS and CDR2 SASEGT. The chain's CDR3 is CASRGGGGTQETQYF. The CDR3 DNA reads as TGTGCCAGCAGGGGGGGCGGGGGGACCCAAGAGACCCAGTACTTC.

CDR3 amino acids: CASSSTGALNSPLHF. Here the CDR3 DNA reads TGTGCCAGCAGTTCGACAGGGGCGCTGAATTCACCCCTCCACTTT. The rearrangement uses TRBV6-5 and TRBJ1-6, with 8 nucleotides matching TRBD1. Trimming took 4 bases from V and 7 from J; bases not matched to a gene: 6. Germline V gene lookup returns CDR1 MNHEY and CDR2 SVGAGI. This CDR3 comprises 15 residues.

The chain couples TRBV1 to TRBJ2-1; whether TRBD2, the table's D call, matches the DNA was not checked. TRBV1 is termed a pseudogene. The CDR3 contains 15 residues. CDR3 in DNA: TGCACCAGCGTCCTAGCGGGGGGCCGGGGGAATGAGCAGTTCTTC. Amino acids: CTSVLAGGRGNEQFF.

The chain combines TRBV5-5 with TRBJ2-3; D uncertain. This CDR3 is 13 amino acids long. The germline V gene encodes CDR1 SGHKS and CDR2 YYEKEE (reference sequence). Trimming took off 0 bases at V and 5 bases at J, with 7 bases between the two ends. The CDR3 nucleotides are TGTGCCAGCAGCTTGGATGTCGGAGATACGCAGTATTTT. The encoded protein is CASSLDVGDTQYF.

The sample holds one count of this clone. The chain has TRBV9 and TRBJ2-3; maybe TRBD1 (5 bases). The CDR3 contains 16 residues. Germline-derived CDR1 and CDR2 are SGDLS and YYNGEE. V shed 0 bases and J shed 0 bases, with 11 bases lying between them. The DNA of the CDR3 is TGTGCCAGCAGCGTAGGTCTGCAGGGTAGCACAGATACGCAGTATTTT. This codes for CASSVGLQGSTDTQYF.

This chain connects TRBV9 to TRBJ1-2, with 7 bases that match TRBD1. The V gene's germline CDR1 is SGDLS and CDR2 YYNGEE. V shed 3 bases, J shed 4 bases, and the junction held 3 bases outside the gene matches. The CDR3 sequence is 13 residues long. Here the CDR3 DNA reads TGTGCCAGCAGCGAGGGGGCAGGCTATGGCTACACCTTC. Its translation: CASSEGAGYGYTF.

This clone was observed a handful of times. The chain couples TRBV29-1 to TRBJ1-1; TRBD1 is a possible D gene (5 bases). The V end was cut by 3 bases, the J end by 1 base, with 15 bases between. From germline, CDR1 is SQVTM and CDR2 ANQGSEA. The CDR3 spans 15 residues. CDR3 coding DNA: TGCAGCGTTGAGGGCAGGGCGGTCGGGAACACTGAAGCTTTCTTT. It encodes CSVEGRAVGNTEAFF.

The chain uses TRBV4-1 and TRBJ1-3, with D hard to call. Germline values: CDR1 MGHRA, CDR2 YSYEKL. The CDR3 sequence is 17 residues long. V lost 0 bases and J 0 bases, leaving 12 bases between the germline ends. This CDR3 is CASSQEITEVSGNTIYF. CDR3 coding DNA: TGCGCCAGCAGCCAAGAAATAACCGAGGTCTCTGGAAACACCATATATTTT.

This sequence joins TRBV5-5 and TRBJ2-6, with a possible D match to TRBD1 (6 bases). Germline CDR1 SGHKS, CDR2 YYEKEE (reference sequence). There are 15 residues in the CDR3. The V end was cut by 4 bases, the J end by 0 bases, with 8 bases between. The CDR3 sequence: CASSLQGSGANVLTF. The CDR3 region has the DNA TGTGCCAGCAGCCTACAGGGCTCTGGGGCCAACGTCCTGACTTTC.

The rearrangement links TRBV12-5 to TRBJ1-1; 8 nucleotides align to TRBD1. The CDR3 length is 14 residues. The junction had 2 bases not matched to a gene; V was cut back by 1 base and J by 4 bases. Per the germline V gene, CDR1 is LGHNT and CDR2 is FRNRAP. The CDR3 nucleotides read TGTGCTAGTGGTTTGGACCAGGGGGCCACTGAAGCTTTCTTT. Translation gives CASGLDQGATEAFF. Full variable domain (remainder filled in from reference TRBV12-5 and TRBJ1-1): DARVTQTPRHKVTEMGQEVTMRCQPILGHNTVFWYRQTMMQGLELLAYFRNRAPLDDSGMPKDRFSAEMPDATLATLKIQPSEPRDSAVYFCASGLDQGATEAFFGQGTRLTVV.

This clone has more than one count but fewer than ten. The genes are TRBV7-6 and TRBJ1-3, with D possibly being TRBD1 (6 bases). CDR1 SGHVS and CDR2 FNYEAQ come from the germline V gene. The CDR3 covers 17 residues. Trimming took 5 bases from V and 0 from J, leaving 17 bases between them. CDR3: CASSQYGQYSSGNTIYF. The CDR3 DNA follows: TGTGCCAGCAGCCAATATGGACAGTATTCCTCTGGAAACACCATATATTTT.

This rearrangement joins TRBV5-5 to TRBJ1-1; D is unresolved. Between the trimmed V and J ends, which lost 3 bases and 0 bases, there was a span of 3 bases. This CDR3 has 12 amino acids. Germline CDR1 SGHKS, CDR2 YYEKEE (reference sequence). In nucleotides, the CDR3 is TGTGCCAGCAGCTACATGAACACTGAAGCTTTCTTT. It is translated as CASSYMNTEAFF.

The chain employs TRBV7-6 and TRBJ2-7; 9 bases are a match to TRBD1. There are 14 residues in the CDR3. With V trimmed by 1 base and J by 6 bases, 4 bases remained unmatched. Germline V gives CDR1 SGHVS, CDR2 FNYEAQ. CDR3 sequence: CASSLGDRVLEQYF. The CDR3 bases are TGTGCCAGCAGCTTAGGGGACAGGGTCCTCGAGCAGTACTTC.

As to this clone: Other DNA variants within this sample encode the same CDR3. V gene TRBV9 combines with J gene TRBJ2-7, with D unclear. Trimming removed 3 bases at V and 3 bases at J, with 4 bases between. Germline V CDR1 and CDR2: SGDLS, YYNGEE. The CDR3 is made up of 11 amino acids. The CDR3 nucleotides are TGTGCCAGCAGCGCCGGCTACGAGCAGTACTTC. It translates to CASSAGYEQYF.

V and J are TRBV5-6 and TRBJ2-5; D may be TRBD2 (6 bases). In germline, CDR1 is SGHDT, CDR2 YYEEEE. V was trimmed by 5 bases and J by 2 bases, leaving 19 bases between them. This CDR3 is built from 16 residues. The CDR3 protein is CASSPRLVGGQETQYF. CDR3 bases: TGTGCCAGCAGTCCCCGACTAGTGGGGGGACAAGAGACCCAGTACTTC.